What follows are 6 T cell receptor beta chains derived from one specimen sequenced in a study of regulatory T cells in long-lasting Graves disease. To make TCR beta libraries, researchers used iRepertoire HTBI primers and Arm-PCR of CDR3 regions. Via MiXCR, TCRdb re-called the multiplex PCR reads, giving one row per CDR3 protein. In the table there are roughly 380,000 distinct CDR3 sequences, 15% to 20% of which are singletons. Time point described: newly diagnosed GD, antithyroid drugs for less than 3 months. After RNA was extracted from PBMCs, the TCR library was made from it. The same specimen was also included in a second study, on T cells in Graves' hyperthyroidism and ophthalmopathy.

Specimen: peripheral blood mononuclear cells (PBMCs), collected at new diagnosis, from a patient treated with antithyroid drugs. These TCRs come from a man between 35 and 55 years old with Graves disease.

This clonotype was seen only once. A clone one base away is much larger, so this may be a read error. CDR3: CVSSRGWDEQYF. Here the CDR3 DNA reads TGTGTCAGCTCCCGGGGTTGGGACGAGCAGTACTTC. V usage is TRBV18 and J usage is TRBJ2-7; a possible D gene is TRBD2 (5 bases). Germline lookup yields CDR1 KGHSH and CDR2 LQKENI. The CDR3 totals 12 residues.

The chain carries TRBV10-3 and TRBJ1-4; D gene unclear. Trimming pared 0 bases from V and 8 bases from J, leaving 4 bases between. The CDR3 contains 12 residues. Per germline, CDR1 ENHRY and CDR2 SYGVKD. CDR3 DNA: TGTGCCATCAGTGAGTCCGGAGAAAAACTGTTTTTT. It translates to CAISESGEKLFF.

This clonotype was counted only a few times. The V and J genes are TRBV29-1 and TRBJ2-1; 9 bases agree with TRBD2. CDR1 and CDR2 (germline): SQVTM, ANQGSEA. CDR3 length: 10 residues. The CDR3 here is CVGGGAEQFF. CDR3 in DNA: TGCGTGGGCGGGGGGGCTGAGCAGTTCTTC.

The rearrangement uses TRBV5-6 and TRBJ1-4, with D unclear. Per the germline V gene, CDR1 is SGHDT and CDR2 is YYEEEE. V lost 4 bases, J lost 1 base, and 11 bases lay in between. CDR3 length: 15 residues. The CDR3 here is CASSVPGITNEKLFF. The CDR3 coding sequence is TGTGCCAGCAGCGTACCCGGGATAACTAATGAAAAACTGTTTTTT. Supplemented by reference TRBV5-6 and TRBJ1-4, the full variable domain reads DAGVTQSPTHLIKTRGQQVTLRCSPKSGHDTVSWYQQALGQGPQFIFQYYEEEERQRGNFPDRFSGHQFPNYSSELNVNALLLGDSALYLCASSVPGITNEKLFFGSGTQLSVL.

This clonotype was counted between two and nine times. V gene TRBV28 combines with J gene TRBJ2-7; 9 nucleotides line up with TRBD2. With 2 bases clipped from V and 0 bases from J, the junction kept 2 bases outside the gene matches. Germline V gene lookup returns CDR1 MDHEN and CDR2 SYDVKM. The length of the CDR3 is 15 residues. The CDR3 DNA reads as TGTGCCAGCAGTTTAAGCGGGGGGACCTCCTACGAGCAGTACTTC. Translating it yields CASSLSGGTSYEQYF.

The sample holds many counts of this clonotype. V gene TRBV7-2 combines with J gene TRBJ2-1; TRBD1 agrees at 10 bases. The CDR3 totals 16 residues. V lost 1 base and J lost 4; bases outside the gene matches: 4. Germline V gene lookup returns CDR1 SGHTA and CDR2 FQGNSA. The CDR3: CASSLGGTGVYNEQFF. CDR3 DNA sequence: TGTGCCAGCAGCTTAGGGGGGACAGGGGTATACAATGAGCAGTTCTTC.